The clone carrying this T cell receptor (beta chain) was recorded many times. The antigen is unknown. This sample stems from a study of T cell repertoires in cytomegalovirus infection. Study at large: Shared public TCR beta signatures pointed to both CMV infection and a matching HLA type.

General observations from the study: There were carriers of CMV plus the relevant HLA, and cumulative public TCR beta family frequency identified them.

Germline values: CDR1 SEHNR, CDR2 FQNEAQ (reference sequence). Trimming pared 5 bases from V and 0 bases from J, leaving 14 bases between. The CDR3 covers 16 residues. TCRdb itself ran the reads through MiXCR, one entry per CDR3 protein. The data contain under 350,000 distinct CDR3 sequences, about a tenth of them singletons. The source is a human donor in good health (CMV status not recorded). Some clones in this sample may be carry-over from other donors' samples. The rearrangement links TRBV7-9 to TRBJ2-1; tentative D call: TRBD2 (5 bases). Sequencing was done on a sample of PBMCs. CDR3 sequence reads: CASSTLKRSSYNEQFF. The CDR3 coding sequence is TGTGCCAGCAGCACCCTCAAGCGGAGCTCCTACAATGAGCAGTTCTTC.